This T cell receptor beta chain was identified during a study of Ad26.COV2.S vaccination and SARS-CoV-2 variants. Study-level findings and limits: Participants in the vaccine arm had higher spike-specific TCR breadth; placebo recipients had lower. Overall T cell responses may have been underestimated by the analyses of TCR breadth and depth.

Described treatment: 19 received Ad26.COV2.S at low or high dose, single or two shots; 5 received placebo; per-sample allocation not given. The samples were gathered on day 63 after the first injection of vaccine or placebo. This person who donated was an adult of 18-55 years in Boston. Vaccination employed an Ad26 vector expressing the Wuhan-strain SARS-CoV-2 spike. This clone has more than one count but fewer than ten. Antigen: not known. The V and J ends lost 0 bases and 4 bases respectively, with 12 bases between them. Germline assignment: CDR1 MNHEY and CDR2 SMNVEV (reference sequence). The CDR3 has 15 amino acids. This table comes from immunoSEQ multiplex PCR, and its TCRdb copy is limited to in-frame clones, with some not included. Of approximately 350,000 clones in the sample, about 83% were seen once.

The V gene is TRBV27, the J gene TRBJ1-2, with a possible D match to TRBD1 (5 bases). The sample was peripheral blood, taken in a trial of Ad26.COV2.S vaccine versus placebo. The source of this sequence is a person between 18 and 59 years old who received the Ad26.COV2.S COVID-19 vaccine or a placebo. The CDR3 bases are TGTGCCAGCAGTTTATCCCGGGGGGGAGGCTATGGCTACACCTTC. Translated, it gives CASSLSRGGGYGYTF.